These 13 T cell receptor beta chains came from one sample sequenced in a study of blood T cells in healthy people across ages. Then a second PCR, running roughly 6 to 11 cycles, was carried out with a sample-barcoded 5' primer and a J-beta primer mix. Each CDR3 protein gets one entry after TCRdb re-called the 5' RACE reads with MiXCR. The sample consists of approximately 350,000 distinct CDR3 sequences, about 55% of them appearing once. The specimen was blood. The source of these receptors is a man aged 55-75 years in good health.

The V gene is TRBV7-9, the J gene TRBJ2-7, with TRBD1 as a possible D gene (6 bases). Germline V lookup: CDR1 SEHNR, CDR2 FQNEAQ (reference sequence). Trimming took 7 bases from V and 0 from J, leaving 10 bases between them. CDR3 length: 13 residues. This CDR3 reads CASIEDSSYEQYF. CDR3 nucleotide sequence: TGTGCCAGCATCGAGGACAGCTCCTACGAGCAGTACTTC. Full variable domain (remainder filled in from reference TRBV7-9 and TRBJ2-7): DTGVSQNPRHKITKRGQNVTFRCDPISEHNRLYWYRQTLGQGPEFLTYFQNEAQLEKSRLLSDRFSAERPKGSFSTLEIQRTEQGDSAMYLCASIEDSSYEQYFGPGTRLTVT.

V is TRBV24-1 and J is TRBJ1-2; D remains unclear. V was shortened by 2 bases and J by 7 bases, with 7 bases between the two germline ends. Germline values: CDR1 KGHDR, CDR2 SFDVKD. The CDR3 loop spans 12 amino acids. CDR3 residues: CATSDYGSGYTF. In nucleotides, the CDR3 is TGTGCCACCAGTGATTATGGATCTGGCTACACCTTC.

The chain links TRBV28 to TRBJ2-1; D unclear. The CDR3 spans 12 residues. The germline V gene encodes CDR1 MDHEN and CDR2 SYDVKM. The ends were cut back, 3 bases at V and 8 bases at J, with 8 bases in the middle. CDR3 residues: CASSFQSYEQFF. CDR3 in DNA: TGTGCCAGCAGTTTTCAGAGTTATGAGCAGTTCTTC. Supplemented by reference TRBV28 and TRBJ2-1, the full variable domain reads DVKVTQSSRYLVKRTGEKVFLECVQDMDHENMFWYRQDPGLGLRLIYFSYDVKMKEKGDIPEGYSVSREKKERFSLILESASTNQTSMYLCASSFQSYEQFFGPGTRLTVL.

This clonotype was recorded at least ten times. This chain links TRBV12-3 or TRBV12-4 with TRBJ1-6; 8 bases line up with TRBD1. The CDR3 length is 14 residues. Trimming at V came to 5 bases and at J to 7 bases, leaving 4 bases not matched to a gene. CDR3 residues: CASSRRGQNSPLHF. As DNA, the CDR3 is TGTGCCAGCAGTCGCAGGGGGCAAAATTCACCCCTCCACTTT.

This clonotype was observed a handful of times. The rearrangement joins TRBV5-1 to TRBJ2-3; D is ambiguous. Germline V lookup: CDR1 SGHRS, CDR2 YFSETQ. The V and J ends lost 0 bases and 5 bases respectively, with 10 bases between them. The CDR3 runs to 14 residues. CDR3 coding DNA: TGCGCCAGCAGCTTGGAGCTAGGTGGAGATACGCAGTATTTT. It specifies CASSLELGGDTQYF. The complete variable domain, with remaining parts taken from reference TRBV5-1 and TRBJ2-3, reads KAGVTQTPRYLIKTRGQQVTLSCSPISGHRSVSWYQQTPGQGLQFLFEYFSETQRNKGNFPGRFSGRQFSNSRSEMNVSTLELGDSALYLCASSLELGGDTQYFGPGTRLTVL.

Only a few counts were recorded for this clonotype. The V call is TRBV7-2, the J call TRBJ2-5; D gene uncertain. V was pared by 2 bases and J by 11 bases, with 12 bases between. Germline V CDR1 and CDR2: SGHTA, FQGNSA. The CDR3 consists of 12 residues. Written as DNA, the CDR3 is TGTGCCAGCAGCTTAAGTCTCACGGTGCAGTACTTC. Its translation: CASSLSLTVQYF.

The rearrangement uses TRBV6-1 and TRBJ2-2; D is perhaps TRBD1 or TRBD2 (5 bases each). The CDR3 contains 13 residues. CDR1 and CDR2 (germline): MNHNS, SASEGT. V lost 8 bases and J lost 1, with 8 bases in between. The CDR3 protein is CASGTVNTGELFF. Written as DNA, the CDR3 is TGTGCCAGCGGGACGGTGAACACCGGGGAGCTGTTTTTT.

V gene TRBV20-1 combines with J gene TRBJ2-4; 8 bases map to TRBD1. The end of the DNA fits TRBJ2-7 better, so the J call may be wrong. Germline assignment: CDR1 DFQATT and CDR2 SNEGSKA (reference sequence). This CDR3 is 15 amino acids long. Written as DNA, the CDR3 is TGCAGTGCTAGAGATCCCAGACAGGGGTACTACGAGCAGTACTTC. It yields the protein CSARDPRQGYYEQYF.

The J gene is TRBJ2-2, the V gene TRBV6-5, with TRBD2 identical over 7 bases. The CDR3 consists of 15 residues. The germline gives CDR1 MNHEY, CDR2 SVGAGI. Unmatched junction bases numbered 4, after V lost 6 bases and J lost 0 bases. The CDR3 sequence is CASREAGANTGELFF. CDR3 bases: TGTGCCAGCAGAGAGGCGGGAGCGAACACCGGGGAGCTGTTTTTT.

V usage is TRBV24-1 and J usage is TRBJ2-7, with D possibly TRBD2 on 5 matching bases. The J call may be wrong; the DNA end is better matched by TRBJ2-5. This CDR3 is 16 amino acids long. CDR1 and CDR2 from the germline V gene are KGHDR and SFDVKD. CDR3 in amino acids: CATSDLKGDPGETQYF. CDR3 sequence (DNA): TGTGCCACCAGTGATTTGAAGGGAGACCCGGGGGAGACCCAGTACTTC.

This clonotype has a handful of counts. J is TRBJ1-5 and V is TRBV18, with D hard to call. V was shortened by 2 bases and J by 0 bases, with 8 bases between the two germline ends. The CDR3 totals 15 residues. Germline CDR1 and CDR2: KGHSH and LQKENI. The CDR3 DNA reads TGTGCCAGCTCACCAATGGCCGTTAGCAATCAGCCCCAGCATTTT. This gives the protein CASSPMAVSNQPQHF. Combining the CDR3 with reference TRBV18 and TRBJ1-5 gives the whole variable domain NAGVMQNPRHLVRRRGQEARLRCSPMKGHSHVYWYRQLPEEGLKFMVYLQKENIIDESGMPKERFSAEFPKEGPSILRIQQVVRGDSAAYFCASSPMAVSNQPQHFGDGTRLSIL.

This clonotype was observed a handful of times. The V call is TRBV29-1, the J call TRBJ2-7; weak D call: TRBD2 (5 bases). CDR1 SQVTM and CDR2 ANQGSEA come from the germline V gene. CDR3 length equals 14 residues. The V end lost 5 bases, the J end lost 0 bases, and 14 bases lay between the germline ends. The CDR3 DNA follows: TGCAGCGTTCGTCCGGGGTCGAACTCCTACGAGCAGTACTTC. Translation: CSVRPGSNSYEQYF.

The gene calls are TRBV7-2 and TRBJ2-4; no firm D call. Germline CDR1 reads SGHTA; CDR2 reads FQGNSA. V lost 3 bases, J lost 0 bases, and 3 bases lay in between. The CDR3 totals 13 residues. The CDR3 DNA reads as TGTGCCAGCAGCTTGGGAGCCAAAAACATTCAGTACTTC. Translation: CASSLGAKNIQYF.